This TCR beta chain is drawn from a study of spatial heterogeneity in lung cancer. The table lists this clonotype with many counts. This beta chain represents an off-target read in a library built for alpha chains; its size is of limited meaning. Time point in this sample: sample taken at primary tumor resection. Whole RNA, which was extracted from tumor, nontumor lung tissue or frozen PBMC, was sequenced without any cell sorting. The donors were 55 to 80 patients with non-small cell lung cancer that was early-stage and untreated. TCRdb reanalysed the 5' RACE reads using MiXCR and keeps one entry per CDR3 protein. Of under 15,000 distinct CDR3 sequences listed, 3.5% to 4.5% were seen once; the top ten hold 40% to 50%. The sequencing here drew on PBMCs, taken at surgery. The clonotype originates from a male donor with early-stage non-small cell lung cancer.

CDR3 amino acids: CASSLDYREQFF. The DNA for the CDR3 is TGTGCCAGCAGCTTAGACTACCGGGAGCAGTTCTTC. The rearrangement joins TRBV7-9 to TRBJ2-1, with D uncertain. With 1 base removed from V and 10 bases from J, the gap between germline ends came to 8 bases. Germline lookup yields CDR1 SEHNR and CDR2 FQNEAQ (reference sequence). The length of the CDR3 is 12 residues. The full variable domain, with the rest looked up from reference TRBV7-9 and TRBJ2-1, is DTGVSQNPRHKITKRGQNVTFRCDPISEHNRLYWYRQTLGQGPEFLTYFQNEAQLEKSRLLSDRFSAERPKGSFSTLEIQRTEQGDSAMYLCASSLDYREQFFGPGTRLTVL.